The 9 T cell receptor beta chains below come from one sample, sequenced in a study of blood T cells in healthy people across ages. Sample-barcoded 5' priming and a J-beta primer mix drove a second PCR of about 6 to 12 cycles. TCRdb analysed the 5' RACE reads with MiXCR anew, one entry per CDR3 protein. Of about 750,000 distinct CDR3 sequences listed, roughly 53% were seen once; the top ten hold approximately 40%. What was sequenced was blood. The receptors were sampled from a man older than 75 in good health.

The sample holds a few counts of this clonotype. The CDR3, as DNA: TGTGCCTGTCGGGGGGGGGGATCCTACAATGAGCAGTTCTTC. This codes for CACRGGGSYNEQFF. V is TRBV6-5 and J is TRBJ2-1, with 8 bases that match TRBD2. This CDR3 has 14 amino acids. The trim removed 11 bases at V and 1 base at J, leaving 7 bases unmatched. Germline-derived CDR1 and CDR2 are MNHEY and SVGAGI.

This clonotype showed up just once. This chain connects TRBV2 to TRBJ2-7; D not certain. The DNA end is more similar to TRBJ2-5, so the J call may be wrong. Germline assignment: CDR1 SNHLY and CDR2 FYNNEI. The CDR3 spans 13 residues. CDR3 in amino acids: CASSDRMGETQYF. CDR3 nucleotide sequence: TGTGCCAGCAGTGATAGGATGGGGGAGACCCAGTACTTC.

The gene calls are TRBV20-1 and TRBJ2-5; D could derive from TRBD1 or TRBD2 (5 bases each). Germline values: CDR1 DFQATT, CDR2 SNEGSKA (reference sequence). This CDR3 contains 17 residues. V gave up 0 bases and J gave up 1 base, with 18 bases separating them. CDR3 region: CSARDHGAYPAQETQYF. CDR3 DNA sequence: TGCAGTGCTAGAGATCACGGGGCATACCCAGCCCAAGAGACCCAGTACTTC.

J is TRBJ1-2 and V is TRBV2; 7 bases line up with TRBD1. The CDR3 loop spans 14 amino acids. The germline CDR1 and CDR2 sequences are SNHLY and FYNNEI. The junction had 3 bases not matched to a gene; V was cut back by 3 bases and J by 2 bases. Here the CDR3 DNA reads TGTGCCAGCAGTGAGCAAGGGGGCAACTATGGCTACACCTTC. Its protein product is CASSEQGGNYGYTF.

The gene calls are TRBV27 and TRBJ2-7; 8 nucleotides align to TRBD2. Germline V lookup: CDR1 MNHEY, CDR2 SMNVEV (reference sequence). The trim removed 5 bases at V and 3 bases at J, leaving 6 bases unmatched. The CDR3 is 14 amino acids. This CDR3 is CASSEAGGGYEQYF. The CDR3 DNA follows: TGTGCCAGCAGTGAGGCGGGAGGAGGCTACGAGCAGTACTTC.

The CDR3 is CAISESVPGQGEGTEAFF. The CDR3 DNA sequence: TGTGCCATCAGTGAGTCCGTCCCGGGACAGGGAGAAGGCACTGAAGCTTTCTTT. The V call is TRBV10-3, the J call TRBJ1-1; 9 bases agree with TRBD1. V dropped 0 bases and J dropped 4; count of bases not matched to a gene: 12. Germline CDR1 is ENHRY and CDR2 is SYGVKD. CDR3 length equals 18 residues.

This clonotype occurred a few times. The genes are TRBV3-1 and TRBJ1-1; no clear D. The ends were cut back, 0 bases at V and 4 bases at J, with 12 bases in the middle. Per germline, CDR1 LGHDT and CDR2 YNNKEL (reference sequence). This CDR3 contains 15 residues. DNA of the CDR3: TGTGCCAGCAGCCAAGACGGTCCTACAAGCACTGAAGCTTTCTTT. Its translation is CASSQDGPTSTEAFF.

V is TRBV28 and J is TRBJ2-3, with D perhaps TRBD2 (6 bases). Trimming took off 2 bases at V and 14 bases at J, with 20 bases between the two ends. The CDR3 sequence is 14 residues long. The germline CDR1 and CDR2 sequences are MDHEN and SYDVKM. The CDR3 DNA is TGTGCCAGCAGTTTAGGGCGGGAACGCAGAGACGCGTATTTT. Amino acid sequence: CASSLGRERRDAYF.

Comments on this clonotype: The germline gene is not matched at one end of the junction; a read error may be the cause. The rearrangement uses TRBV20-1 and TRBJ2-7; D could derive from TRBD1 or TRBD2 (5 bases each). There are 15 residues in the CDR3. In germline, CDR1 is DFQATT, CDR2 SNEGSKA (reference sequence). The CDR3 nucleotides read TGCAGTGCTCCCCATCCGACGGGGCAAGGGGACGATCAGTACTTC. Residues: CSAPHPTGQGDDQYF.